These 29 T cell receptor beta chains were all obtained from the same sample, sequenced in a study of identical twins. TCRdb passed the 5' RACE reads through MiXCR, listing each CDR3 protein once. The sample includes some 1,600,000 distinct CDR3 sequences, about 31% of them seen just once. Sequencing input: cord blood. The receptor source for this set is a newborn girl in good health.

The chain is built from TRBV9 and TRBJ2-3; 7 bases are shared with TRBD2. The CDR3 is 16 residues long. The junction had 8 bases not matched to a gene; V was cut back by 2 bases and J by 2 bases. Per the germline V gene, CDR1 is SGDLS and CDR2 is YYNGEE. CDR3 coding DNA: TGTGCCAGCAGCGTTAAGAGCGGGGTCCCCACAGATACGCAGTATTTT. This codes for CASSVKSGVPTDTQYF.

This clonotype was seen a few times. The chain uses TRBV7-8 and TRBJ1-4; D call uncertain. V dropped 0 bases and J dropped 8 bases, with 7 bases sitting between them. This CDR3 contains 13 residues. The germline V gene encodes CDR1 SGHVS and CDR2 FQNEAQ. The CDR3 protein is CASSLAPGEKLFF. CDR3 coding DNA: TGTGCCAGCAGCTTAGCCCCGGGGGAAAAACTGTTTTTT.

The V gene is TRBV2, the J gene TRBJ1-1, with D uncertain. There are 8 residues in the CDR3. Germline CDR1 SNHLY, CDR2 FYNNEI. V lost 7 bases to trimming and J lost 10 bases, with 4 bases between them. CDR3: CASTIAFF. The CDR3 DNA reads TGTGCCAGCACCATAGCTTTCTTT. Full variable domain (outside the CDR3, taken from reference TRBV2 and TRBJ1-1): EPEVTQTPSHQVTQMGQEVILRCVPISNHLYFYWYRQILGQKVEFLVSFYNNEISEKSEIFDDQFSVERPDGSNFTLKIRSTKLEDSAMYFCASTIAFFGQGTRLTVV.

This sequence joins TRBV24-1 and TRBJ2-4; 14 bases match TRBD2. V shed 9 bases and J 13 bases; nucleotides not matched to a gene: 7. The germline gives CDR1 KGHDR, CDR2 SFDVKD. CDR3 length equals 13 residues. CDR3 residues: CATGTSGRGEQYF. CDR3 sequence (DNA): TGTGCCACCGGGACTAGCGGGAGAGGAGAGCAGTACTTC.

This clonotype was counted only a few times. As DNA, the CDR3 is TGCAGTGCTAGACGTCTAGCTGGGGCCTCCGGCTACGAGCAGTACTTC. It specifies CSARRLAGASGYEQYF. This chain connects TRBV20-1 to TRBJ2-7; the D gene could be TRBD1 or TRBD2 (5 bases each). This CDR3 is built from 16 residues. CDR1 and CDR2 (germline): DFQATT, SNEGSKA (reference sequence). Trimming removed 2 bases from V and 3 bases from J, with 20 bases in between.

This clonotype was observed a few times. The chain combines TRBV7-9 with TRBJ1-1; D not resolved. The CDR3 is made up of 13 amino acids. The ends were cut back, 3 bases at V and 10 bases at J, with 15 bases in the middle. Germline assignment: CDR1 SEHNR and CDR2 FQNEAQ (reference sequence). The DNA of the CDR3 is TGTGCCAGCAGCTTGACTCCTTATATGGGAGCTTTCTTT. It is translated as CASSLTPYMGAFF.

The chain is built from TRBV20-1 and TRBJ2-1; TRBD2 matches 7 bases. CDR3 size: 11 residues. CDR1 is DFQATT, CDR2 SNEGSKA, per germline (reference sequence). V was clipped by 0 bases and J by 15 bases; unmatched bases: 5. CDR3 loop: CSAREAGESFF. For the CDR3, the DNA is TGCAGTGCTAGAGAGGCGGGAGAGTCGTTCTTC.

The table lists this clonotype with a few counts. CDR3 in DNA: TGTGCCAGCAGCTCAGACCCGGGTGGGTACGAGCAGTACTTC. Its translation is CASSSDPGGYEQYF. This rearrangement joins TRBV7-2 to TRBJ2-7; D unclear. Germline CDR1 and CDR2: SGHTA and FQGNSA. The CDR3 sequence is 14 residues long. The V gene lost 4 bases and the J gene lost 4 bases, with 14 bases spanning the gap.

The rearrangement joins TRBV28 to TRBJ2-7, with TRBD2 identical over 12 bases. Germline trimming cut 3 bases from V and 0 bases from J; bases unmatched to any gene: 6. The germline CDR1 and CDR2 sequences are MDHEN and SYDVKM. The CDR3 is 17 residues long. The DNA of the CDR3 is TGTGCCAGCAGTTTGCCCCCGGGACTAGCGGGCTCCTACGAGCAGTACTTC. It is translated as CASSLPPGLAGSYEQYF.

The V call is TRBV5-1, the J call TRBJ2-1; 9 positions agree with TRBD1. In germline, CDR1 is SGHRS, CDR2 YFSETQ. After removal of 4 bases from V and 13 bases from J, the junction contained 6 bases not matched to a gene. The CDR3 consists of 12 residues. The CDR3 here is CASSKGQGIQFF. CDR3 DNA: TGCGCCAGCAGCAAGGGACAGGGAATCCAGTTCTTC.

J is TRBJ1-4 and V is TRBV20-1; 10 bases agree with TRBD1. Per germline, CDR1 DFQATT and CDR2 SNEGSKA (reference sequence). The V gene end was trimmed by 1 base and the J gene end by 7 bases; junction bases not matched to a gene: 6. The CDR3 spans 15 residues. The CDR3 DNA reads as TGCAGTGCTAGAGTGGTGACAGGGGGCCGTGAAAAACTGTTTTTT. Protein sequence: CSARVVTGGREKLFF.

This clonotype was seen a few times. The rearrangement links TRBV20-1 to TRBJ2-3; D unresolved. The germline gives CDR1 DFQATT, CDR2 SNEGSKA (reference sequence). This CDR3 is 13 amino acids long. Trimming took off 3 bases at V and 2 bases at J, with 9 bases between the two ends. The CDR3 reads CSASGQITDTQYF. Written as DNA, the CDR3 is TGCAGTGCTAGCGGCCAGATCACAGATACGCAGTATTTT.

The chain combines TRBV14 with TRBJ2-7, with 10 nucleotides matching TRBD1. The CDR3 extends over 16 amino acids. After removal of 4 bases from V and 7 bases from J, the junction contained 13 bases not matched to a gene. Germline V gene data show CDR1 as SGHDN and CDR2 as FVKESK. This chain's CDR3 is CASSRLRQGAGNEQYF. DNA for the CDR3: TGTGCCAGCAGCCGACTACGACAGGGGGCAGGGAATGAGCAGTACTTC.

The chain joins TRBV6-1 to TRBJ2-1; unclear D gene. Germline CDR1 and CDR2: MNHNS and SASEGT. V lost 11 bases, J lost 3 bases, and 17 bases lay in between. CDR3 length: 14 residues. DNA for the CDR3: TGTGCCGGTGCTTTAGCAGGCGACTACAATGAGCAGTTCTTC. Its protein product is CAGALAGDYNEQFF.

This clonotype showed up just a few times. The chain links TRBV24-1 to TRBJ2-1, with TRBD2 matching over 14 bases. J gave up 10 bases and V 0 bases, and 4 bases lay outside the gene matches. The CDR3 has 16 amino acids. Looked up from germline, CDR1 is KGHDR and CDR2 is SFDVKD. CDR3 DNA sequence: TGTGCCACCAGTGATTTGCGGACTAGCGGGGGGACAGAGCAGTTCTTC. It translates to CATSDLRTSGGTEQFF.

The rearrangement uses TRBV27 and TRBJ1-2; no reliable D call. With 0 bases removed from V and 2 bases from J, the gap between germline ends came to 13 bases. CDR3 size: 16 residues. The V gene's germline CDR1 is MNHEY and CDR2 SMNVEV (reference sequence). The CDR3 DNA sequence: TGTGCCAGCAGTTTATCGATGGCAGGTGGGAACTATGGCTACACCTTC. This translates into CASSLSMAGGNYGYTF.

The chain carries TRBV7-9 and TRBJ2-5; TRBD1 or TRBD2 may be the D gene (5 bases each). Trimming removed 4 bases at V and 2 bases at J, with 14 bases between. Germline values: CDR1 SEHNR, CDR2 FQNEAQ (reference sequence). This CDR3 contains 15 residues. This CDR3 reads CASSYIAWGQETQYF. Here the CDR3 DNA reads TGTGCCAGCAGCTATATAGCCTGGGGGCAAGAGACCCAGTACTTC. Variable domain in full (rest from reference TRBV7-9 and TRBJ2-5): DTGVSQNPRHKITKRGQNVTFRCDPISEHNRLYWYRQTLGQGPEFLTYFQNEAQLEKSRLLSDRFSAERPKGSFSTLEIQRTEQGDSAMYLCASSYIAWGQETQYFGPGTRLLVL.

The V gene is TRBV27, the J gene TRBJ1-4; 8 nucleotides align to TRBD1. V shed 3 bases, J shed 2 bases, and the junction held 5 bases outside the gene matches. The length of the CDR3 is 16 residues. CDR1 and CDR2 from the germline V gene are MNHEY and SMNVEV (reference sequence). This CDR3 is CASSFHQGATNEKLFF. CDR3 DNA sequence: TGTGCCAGCAGTTTTCATCAGGGGGCGACTAATGAAAAACTGTTTTTT.

This clonotype was seen at least ten times. The chain combines TRBV6-5 with TRBJ2-7, with a tentative D call TRBD1 (6 bases). Germline V gene sequence: CDR1 MNHEY, CDR2 SVGAGI. Trimming took 6 bases from V and 2 from J, leaving 11 bases between them. The CDR3 length is 13 residues. The CDR3 spells CASSGQTAYEQYF. As DNA, the CDR3 is TGTGCCAGCAGCGGACAGACGGCCTACGAGCAGTACTTC.

V gene TRBV2 combines with J gene TRBJ2-7; 9 nucleotides align to TRBD2. The DNA matches TRBJ2-5 better at its end, which makes the J call doubtful. The CDR3 runs 15 residues. Germline V gene sequence: CDR1 SNHLY, CDR2 FYNNEI. CDR3 region: CASSEVSGGGETQYF. The DNA for the CDR3 is TGTGCCAGCAGTGAAGTTAGCGGGGGAGGAGAGACCCAGTACTTC.

This chain links TRBV3-1 with TRBJ1-4; the D is unclear. Trimming removed 6 bases at V and 7 bases at J, with 9 bases between. CDR1 is LGHDT, CDR2 YNNKEL, per germline (reference sequence). The CDR3 sequence is 12 residues long. DNA of the CDR3: TGTGCCAGCAGGGACCTGAGTGAAAAACTGTTTTTT. As protein: CASRDLSEKLFF.

The chain combines TRBV24-1 with TRBJ2-1, with TRBD2 identical over 9 bases. The closer fit of TRBJ2-7 to the DNA end suggests the J call may be wrong. Germline V CDR1 and CDR2: KGHDR, SFDVKD. The CDR3 spans 18 residues. CDR3 residues: CATSDQRLAGRTYNEQYF. The CDR3 nucleotides are TGTGCCACCAGTGATCAGCGTCTAGCGGGAAGGACCTACAATGAGCAGTACTTC.

This clonotype was seen a handful of times. The chain couples TRBV6-2 or TRBV6-3 to TRBJ2-7, with TRBD1 matching over 10 bases. Trimming took 2 bases from V and 4 from J; bases not matched to a gene: 2. CDR1 MNHEY and CDR2 SVGEGT come from the germline V gene. The CDR3 contains 14 residues. The CDR3 nucleotides read TGTGCCAGCAGTTACGGGGACAGGGGTTACGAGCAGTACTTC. It translates to CASSYGDRGYEQYF.

Note on this clonotype: At one boundary the junction diverges from the germline segment, which might be a read error. The V and J genes are TRBV4-2 and TRBJ1-6; D is ambiguous. This CDR3 region has 18 residues. CDR1 and CDR2 from the germline V gene are LGHNA and YNFKEQ. The CDR3 region has the DNA TGTGTCAGCAGCCAAAATCCGTTCACGGACGGGGATAATTCACCCCTCCACTTT. It is translated as CVSSQNPFTDGDNSPLHF.

This chain uses TRBV20-1 with TRBJ2-4; 12 bases fit TRBD1. Matching the DNA end better, TRBJ2-7 makes the J call doubtful. Per the germline V gene, CDR1 is DFQATT and CDR2 is SNEGSKA (reference sequence). The CDR3 is 16 residues long. The CDR3 spells CSARDPIPGQGAEQYF. The CDR3 DNA reads as TGCAGTGCTAGAGATCCGATTCCGGGACAGGGGGCCGAGCAGTACTTC.

This clonotype appeared a few times. The chain couples TRBV6-1 to TRBJ2-1; 8 bases match TRBD2. The J call may be faulty, since TRBJ2-7 better matches the DNA end. The CDR3 has 17 amino acids. Germline assignment: CDR1 MNHNS and CDR2 SASEGT. CDR3 in amino acids: CASSPPHFSGIKNEQYF. The DNA of the CDR3 is TGTGCCAGCAGTCCCCCCCATTTTAGCGGGATTAAAAATGAGCAGTACTTC.

This clonotype was picked up many times. The gene calls are TRBV7-9 and TRBJ2-7; D possibly corresponds to TRBD2 (5 bases). Germline V lookup: CDR1 SEHNR, CDR2 FQNEAQ (reference sequence). The germline V and J ends were trimmed by 2 bases and 3 bases, with 8 bases remaining between them. The CDR3 is made up of 13 amino acids. The DNA of the CDR3 is TGTGCCAGCAGCTTATCTAGCTTCTACGAGCAGTACTTC. Translated, it gives CASSLSSFYEQYF.

This clonotype was picked up a small number of times. The genes are TRBV20-1 and TRBJ1-5, with 7 bases matching TRBD1. This CDR3 is built from 14 residues. V shed 5 bases, J shed 3 bases, and the junction held 7 bases outside the gene matches. CDR1 is DFQATT, CDR2 SNEGSKA, per germline (reference sequence). This CDR3 reads CSAGQGTVNQPQHF. As DNA, the CDR3 is TGCAGTGCTGGGCAAGGGACAGTCAATCAGCCCCAGCATTTT.

This clonotype has just a few counts. The V call is TRBV28, the J call TRBJ1-5; D call uncertain. Trimming stripped 8 bases from V and 4 bases from J, with 9 bases between. Germline-derived CDR1 and CDR2 are MDHEN and SYDVKM. The CDR3 has 12 amino acids. The CDR3 here is CASVIKNQPQHF. CDR3 bases: TGTGCCAGCGTAATAAAGAATCAGCCCCAGCATTTT.